The 30 T cell receptor beta chains presented below share a single source sample, sequenced in a study of T cell repertoires in cytomegalovirus infection. TCRdb redid the calling of the reads with MiXCR, one entry per CDR3 protein. Here the sample spans 480,000 or so distinct CDR3 sequences, about 11% being singletons. Specimen: PBMCs. Receptors were obtained from a human donor in good health (CMV status not recorded). Some clones in this sample may be carry-over from other donors' samples.

This clonotype showed up many times. This rearrangement joins TRBV7-3 to TRBJ2-1; 7 bases agree with TRBD2. Unmatched junction bases numbered 7, after V lost 4 bases and J lost 4 bases. The CDR3 runs 15 residues. Germline CDR1 reads SGHTA; CDR2 reads FQGTGA. This CDR3 is CASSSVAGAYNEQFF. The CDR3 DNA reads TGTGCCAGCAGCTCTGTAGCGGGCGCGTACAATGAGCAGTTCTTC.

The rearrangement uses TRBV28 and TRBJ2-7; maybe TRBD2 (5 bases). The CDR3 contains 11 residues. Trimming removed 10 bases at V and 4 bases at J, with 11 bases between. Germline CDR1 is MDHEN and CDR2 is SYDVKM. CDR3 region: CATRGPYEQYF. As DNA, the CDR3 is TGTGCCACCCGGGGTCCATACGAGCAGTACTTC.

This clonotype was seen at least ten times. The CDR3 nucleotides read TGTGCCAGCAGTTCTCACGACAGGGTTGGGACCGGGGAGCTGTTTTTT. Its protein is CASSSHDRVGTGELFF. This chain uses TRBV12-3 or TRBV12-4 with TRBJ2-2, with 7 bases identical to TRBD1. The V segment lost 4 bases and the J segment 5 bases; nucleotides outside the gene matches: 10. The CDR3 loop spans 16 amino acids.

This clonotype was counted at least ten times. The chain employs TRBV7-9 and TRBJ2-7; a weak D match, TRBD1 (7 bases). Germline CDR1 and CDR2: SEHNR and FQNEAQ (reference sequence). Trimming stripped 2 bases from V and 3 bases from J, with 11 bases between. The CDR3 contains 14 residues. Here the CDR3 reads CASSLTGEVYEQYF. CDR3 sequence (DNA): TGTGCCAGCAGCTTAACAGGGGAGGTCTACGAGCAGTACTTC.

V and J are TRBV6-8 and TRBJ2-7; D may match TRBD1 or TRBD2 (5 bases each). Germline V CDR1 and CDR2: MNHGY, SAAAGT. Trimming removed 6 bases from V and 2 bases from J, with 14 bases in between. The CDR3 runs to 14 residues. The CDR3: CASSSGTTTYEQYF. CDR3 in DNA: TGTGCCAGCAGCTCGGGGACGACCACCTACGAGCAGTACTTC.

This clonotype has at least ten counts. The chain joins TRBV7-8 to TRBJ1-1; D is unresolved. The CDR3 runs to 15 residues. Trimming stripped 6 bases from V and 1 base from J, with 15 bases between. Germline CDR1 reads SGHVS; CDR2 reads FQNEAQ. This CDR3 reads CASRLELEGNTEAFF. The CDR3 coding sequence is TGTGCCAGCAGACTAGAGTTGGAGGGGAACACTGAAGCTTTCTTT.

This clonotype occurred many times. CDR3: CASSLVAGSSSYEQYF. The CDR3 bases are TGTGCCAGCAGCTTAGTAGCGGGATCAAGCTCCTACGAGCAGTACTTC. The rearrangement joins TRBV11-2 to TRBJ2-7; 8 bases align to TRBD2. The CDR3 runs 16 residues. V lost 1 base, J lost 0 bases, and 5 bases stayed unmatched. Germline CDR1 and CDR2: SGHAT and FQNNGV.

The chain uses TRBV27 and TRBJ1-2; 7 bases align to TRBD1. Germline CDR1 is MNHEY and CDR2 is SMNVEV (reference sequence). V dropped 3 bases and J dropped 4; count of bases not matched to a gene: 5. This CDR3 is built from 14 residues. The CDR3 DNA is TGTGCCAGCAGTTTCTTCCCAGGGGGCTATGGCTACACCTTC. Encoded protein: CASSFFPGGYGYTF.

The table lists this clonotype with many counts. The chain couples TRBV10-3 to TRBJ2-1, with D possibly matching TRBD2 (5 bases). CDR3 length: 12 amino acids. The V end lost 7 bases, the J end lost 8 bases, and 12 bases lay between the germline ends. Germline V gives CDR1 ENHRY, CDR2 SYGVKD. The CDR3 DNA reads TGTGCCATCACGGCGGGTTCCGATGAGCAGTTCTTC. Amino acid sequence: CAITAGSDEQFF.

CDR3 coding DNA: TGCAGTGCTAGAAACGAATATGGCTACACCTTC. It codes for CSARNEYGYTF. The rearrangement uses TRBV20-1 and TRBJ1-2, with D unclear. This CDR3 has 11 amino acids. The V end lost 2 bases, the J end lost 5 bases, and 6 bases lay between the germline ends. In germline, CDR1 is DFQATT, CDR2 SNEGSKA (reference sequence).

This clonotype was observed a few times. The V gene is TRBV6-6, the J gene TRBJ1-6, with a tentative D call TRBD1 (6 bases). In germline, CDR1 is MNHNY, CDR2 SVGAGI (reference sequence). V shed 4 bases and J shed 7 bases, with 14 bases lying between them. The CDR3 covers 15 residues. CDR3 protein: CASSLPGAENSPLHF. CDR3 nucleotides: TGTGCCAGCAGTTTACCGGGGGCAGAGAATTCACCCCTCCACTTT.

This chain connects TRBV24-1 to TRBJ2-2; 9 positions match TRBD1. V was clipped by 0 bases and J by 5 bases; unmatched bases: 15. This CDR3 is built from 20 residues. The germline V gene has CDR1 KGHDR and CDR2 SFDVKD. The DNA for the CDR3 is TGTGCCACCAGTGATTTGCTGGGGCGGGTCGGGACAGGGCGTACCGGGGAGCTGTTTTTT. As protein: CATSDLLGRVGTGRTGELFF.

This rearrangement joins TRBV29-1 to TRBJ2-6, with TRBD1 matching 9 bases. J gave up 0 bases and V 1 base, and 4 bases lay outside the gene matches. CDR3 length: 17 amino acids. Germline loops: CDR1 SQVTM, CDR2 ANQGSEA. The CDR3 region has the DNA TGCAGCGTTGAAGGGACAGGGGCCGTCTCTGGGGCCAACGTCCTGACTTTC. Translation: CSVEGTGAVSGANVLTF. Full variable domain (outside the CDR3, taken from reference TRBV29-1 and TRBJ2-6): SAVISQKPSRDICQRGTSLTIQCQVDSQVTMMFWYRQQPGQSLTLIATANQGSEATYESGFVIDKFPISRPNLTFSTLTVSNMSPEDSSIYLCSVEGTGAVSGANVLTFGAGSRLTVL.

This clonotype was observed a few times. The chain links TRBV5-4 to TRBJ2-7, with 9 nucleotides matching TRBD1. Germline assignment: CDR1 SGHNT and CDR2 YYREEE (reference sequence). This CDR3 comprises 15 residues. The J segment lost 9 bases and the V segment lost 3 bases, leaving 13 bases of the junction unmatched. CDR3 sequence reads: CASSSSGQGNVGQYF. The CDR3 region has the DNA TGTGCCAGCAGCTCCTCTGGACAGGGGAACGTGGGGCAGTACTTC. Supplemented by reference TRBV5-4 and TRBJ2-7, the full variable domain reads ETGVTQSPTHLIKTRGQQVTLRCSSQSGHNTVSWYQQALGQGPQFIFQYYREEENGRGNFPPRFSGLQFPNYSSELNVNALELDDSALYLCASSSSGQGNVGQYFGPGTRLTVT.

The genes are TRBV7-9 and TRBJ2-3, with D unresolved. The germline V gene has CDR1 SEHNR and CDR2 FQNEAQ (reference sequence). The CDR3 is made up of 15 amino acids. V lost 3 bases, J lost 1 base, and 11 bases lay in between. In DNA form, the CDR3 reads TGTGCCAGCAGCTTGGCGAGGATCGGCACAGATACGCAGTATTTT. This gives the protein CASSLARIGTDTQYF.

This clonotype was observed many times. This chain links TRBV9 with TRBJ2-3; 14 bases fit TRBD2. Germline V CDR1 and CDR2: SGDLS, YYNGEE. The V and J ends lost 4 bases and 6 bases, in that order; junction bases with no gene match: 10. This CDR3 contains 17 residues. CDR3 region: CASSPGTSGRSRDTQYF. The CDR3 bases are TGTGCCAGCAGCCCCGGGACTAGCGGGAGAAGCAGGGATACGCAGTATTTT.

This clonotype was seen ten or more times. The chain carries TRBV25-1 and TRBJ2-1, with 7 bases matching TRBD2. CDR1 MGHDK and CDR2 SYGVNS come from the germline V gene. The length of the CDR3 is 16 residues. J was trimmed by 9 bases and V by 6 bases; bases with no gene match: 17. The CDR3 spells CASRVYIGAREGEQFF. The CDR3 DNA follows: TGTGCCAGCAGAGTGTATATAGGGGCAAGGGAGGGTGAGCAGTTCTTC.

This clonotype was detected many times. This chain uses TRBV7-2 with TRBJ2-1; 8 nucleotides align to TRBD2. V was clipped by 2 bases and J by 7 bases; unmatched bases: 10. The CDR3 sequence is 16 residues long. CDR1 is SGHTA, CDR2 FQGNSA, per germline. The CDR3 DNA is TGTGCCAGCAGCTTATTTAGTAGCGGGACGGGGAATGAGCAGTTCTTC. It codes for CASSLFSSGTGNEQFF.

The rearrangement uses TRBV18 and TRBJ2-1, with 9 positions matching TRBD2. V lost 1 base and J lost 2; bases outside the gene matches: 6. The CDR3 totals 17 residues. The germline gives CDR1 KGHSH, CDR2 LQKENI. The CDR3, as DNA: TGTGCCAGCTCACCACGGGCGTCTAGCGGGGCCTACAATGAGCAGTTCTTC. Encoded protein: CASSPRASSGAYNEQFF.

The chain carries TRBV29-1 and TRBJ1-4, with D possibly matching TRBD1 (6 bases). V lost 3 bases and J 5 bases, leaving 10 bases between the germline ends. This CDR3 has 13 residues. Germline CDR1 reads SQVTM; CDR2 reads ANQGSEA. The CDR3 here is CSVERRGNEKLFF. In nucleotides, the CDR3 is TGCAGCGTTGAGAGAAGGGGGAATGAAAAACTGTTTTTT.

CDR3 coding DNA: TGCGCCAGCAGCTTGAATGCAGGAGCGAACACTGAAGCTTTCTTT. Translating gives CASSLNAGANTEAFF. The rearrangement links TRBV5-1 to TRBJ1-1; D gene ambiguous. The CDR3 extends over 15 amino acids. CDR1 is SGHRS, CDR2 YFSETQ, per germline. V lost 1 base, J lost 1 base, and 11 bases lay in between.

This clonotype was seen many times. J is TRBJ2-3 and V is TRBV5-1, with 8 bases fitting TRBD2. Germline CDR1 and CDR2: SGHRS and YFSETQ. This CDR3 comprises 16 residues. The J segment lost 5 bases and the V segment lost 4 bases, leaving 12 bases of the junction unmatched. CDR3 protein: CASSPNGGAFGDTQYF. Written as DNA, the CDR3 is TGCGCCAGCAGCCCTAACGGGGGGGCATTTGGAGATACGCAGTATTTT.

As regards this clonotype: Its ends do not fully match the called genes, so a read error is possible. The chain has TRBV12-3 or TRBV12-4 and TRBJ2-7, with D perhaps matching TRBD1 (6 bases). The CDR3 totals 13 residues. CDR3 coding DNA: TGTGCCAGCAGTTTAGGGACAGACTACGAGCAGTGCTTC. Amino acid sequence: CASSLGTDYEQCF.

At least ten counts were recorded for this clonotype. This chain uses TRBV11-2 with TRBJ1-3; no definite D call. The germline CDR1 and CDR2 sequences are SGHAT and FQNNGV. V shed 0 bases and J shed 0 bases, with 9 bases lying between them. The CDR3 loop spans 16 amino acids. This CDR3 reads CASSLDATSSGNTIYF. Written as DNA, the CDR3 is TGTGCCAGCAGCTTAGATGCCACGAGCTCTGGAAACACCATATATTTT.

This clonotype has ten or more counts. The chain employs TRBV6-1 and TRBJ2-3; 9 bases map to TRBD2. The CDR3 runs to 16 residues. V was pared by 5 bases and J by 2 bases, with 8 bases of the junction left unmatched. CDR1 and CDR2 (germline): MNHNS, SASEGT. The CDR3 coding sequence is TGTGCCAGCAGTCCAAGAGCGGGGGGTTACACAGATACGCAGTATTTT. Its translation is CASSPRAGGYTDTQYF.

This clonotype came up many times. V gene TRBV7-2 combines with J gene TRBJ2-3, with TRBD1 matching over 7 bases. V was clipped by 1 base and J by 0 bases; unmatched bases: 4. CDR1 and CDR2 from the germline V gene are SGHTA and FQGNSA. The CDR3 loop spans 16 amino acids. In DNA, the CDR3 is TGTGCCAGCAGCTTAGAGGGGGCCTCTAGCACAGATACGCAGTATTTT. It codes for CASSLEGASSTDTQYF.

The V call is TRBV19, the J call TRBJ2-2, with D unclear. V lost 4 bases and J lost 7, with 10 bases in between. The CDR3 sequence is 13 residues long. Germline loops: CDR1 LNHDA, CDR2 SQIVND (reference sequence). The CDR3 loop is CASSNLGGGELFF. CDR3 DNA sequence: TGTGCCAGTAGTAATCTAGGTGGCGGGGAGCTGTTTTTT. The full variable domain, its missing parts supplied by reference TRBV19 and TRBJ2-2, is DGGITQSPKYLFRKEGQNVTLSCEQNLNHDAMYWYRQDPGQGLRLIYYSQIVNDFQKGDIAEGYSVSREKKESFPLTVTSAQKNPTAFYLCASSNLGGGELFFGEGSRLTVL.

This rearrangement joins TRBV4-2 to TRBJ1-1; D might be TRBD1 (6 bases). The CDR3 consists of 15 residues. Germline V CDR1 and CDR2: LGHNA, YNFKEQ. V shed 6 bases and J shed 1 base, with 15 bases lying between them. The CDR3 region is CASSYRRDKNTEAFF. CDR3 nucleotides: TGTGCCAGCAGTTACCGCCGGGACAAGAACACTGAAGCTTTCTTT.

This clonotype was picked up many times. The rearrangement uses TRBV2 and TRBJ1-5, with a tentative D call TRBD1 (5 bases). CDR3 length: 14 residues. V was trimmed by 7 bases and J by 9 bases, leaving 19 bases between them. Germline CDR1 reads SNHLY; CDR2 reads FYNNEI. The CDR3 protein is CASNEGRGSWPQHF. The CDR3 bases are TGTGCCAGCAACGAAGGAAGGGGATCCTGGCCCCAGCATTTT.

This clonotype has a count of ten or more. V usage is TRBV20-1 and J usage is TRBJ1-5; the D gene is possibly TRBD1 (6 bases). This CDR3 comprises 13 residues. The V end was cut by 5 bases, the J end by 6 bases, with 14 bases between. The germline V gene has CDR1 DFQATT and CDR2 SNEGSKA (reference sequence). The CDR3 DNA follows: TGCAGTGCTCCGCAGGGGAACGGTCAGCCCCAGCATTTT. This codes for CSAPQGNGQPQHF.